Here is one T cell receptor (beta chain) with its context. The sample is drawn from a study of blood T cell repertoires in COVID-19. Adults between roughly 18 and 89 years of age took part from more than 20 US areas. Categorization into cohorts depended on clinical history that participants reported. This CDR3 spans 16 amino acids. The ends were cut back, 0 bases at V and 4 bases at J, with 11 bases in the middle. Germline assignment: CDR1 SGHNT and CDR2 YYREEE (reference sequence). Clones were sequenced by immunoSEQ multiplex PCR, and TCRdb holds only the in-frame ones, with some missing. This sample has 180,000 or so clones; approximately 90% occur once, and the top ten carry around 0.77%.

The chain joins TRBV5-4 to TRBJ1-6; D is possibly TRBD1 (6 bases). Material: PBMCs or T cells enriched from blood (not recorded which). This TCR was sampled from a woman in her late teens or twenties who had recovered from COVID-19. The chain's CDR3 is CASSLGRRGYNSPLHF. CDR3 DNA: TGTGCCAGCAGCTTGGGGAGAAGGGGGTATAATTCACCCCTCCACTTT.